This T cell receptor beta chain derives from a study of blood T cell repertoires in COVID-19. Study background: Italy, Spain and the United States were the sources of the convalescent and acute COVID-19 samples. From T cells, B-cell-depleted T cells, or PBMCs came the material, which was cDNA or gDNA.

Data came from immunoSEQ multiplex PCR; TCRdb stores just in-frame clones and leaves some out. The sample gives roughly 130,000 clones, 84% of which show up once; approximately 3.6% is in the top ten. V lost 0 bases and J lost 5; bases outside the gene matches: 4. Looked up from germline, CDR1 is SGHRS and CDR2 is YFSETQ. The CDR3 is 16 amino acids. Residents of about two dozen US areas, aged about 18 to 95 years, made up the participants. The sample consisted of PBMCs or T cells enriched from blood (not recorded which). The clonotype was recovered from a woman between 45 and 65 years old with acute COVID-19. The genes are TRBV5-1 and TRBJ2-1; 11 bases are shared with TRBD2. The CDR3 loop reads CASSLVAGGGHNEQFF. The CDR3 DNA reads as TGCGCCAGCAGCTTGGTAGCGGGAGGGGGGCACAATGAGCAGTTCTTC.